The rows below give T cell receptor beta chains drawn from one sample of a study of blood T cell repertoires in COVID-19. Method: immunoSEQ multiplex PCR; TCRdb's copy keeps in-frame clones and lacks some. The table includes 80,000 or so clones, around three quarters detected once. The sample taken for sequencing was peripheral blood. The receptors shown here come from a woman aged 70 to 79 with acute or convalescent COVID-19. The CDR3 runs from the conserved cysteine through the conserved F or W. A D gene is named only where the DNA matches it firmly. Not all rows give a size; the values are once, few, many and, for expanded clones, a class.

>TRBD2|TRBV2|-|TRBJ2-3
CASSEQASGGWDTQYF
TGTGCCAGCAGTGAACAGGCTAGCGGGGGGTGGGATACGCAGTATTTT
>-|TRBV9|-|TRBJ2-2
CASSVRVAAGELFF
TGTGCCAGCAGCGTTCGGGTGGCGGCCGGGGAGCTGTTTTTT
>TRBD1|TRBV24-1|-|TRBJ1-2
CATSDEGQGAGGYTF
TGTGCCACCAGTGATGAAGGACAGGGGGCAGGTGGCTACACCTTC
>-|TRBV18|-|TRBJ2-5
CASSPSRGYQETQYF
TGTGCCAGCTCACCATCCAGGGGATACCAAGAGACCCAGTACTTC
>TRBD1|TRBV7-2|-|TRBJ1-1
CASSLGRGTGGYYTEAFF
TGTGCCAGCAGTTTGGGGAGGGGGACAGGGGGATATTACACTGAAGCTTTCTTT
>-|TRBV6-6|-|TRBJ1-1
CASSGGSDTEAFF
TGTGCCAGCAGCGGGGGATCGGACACTGAAGCTTTCTTT
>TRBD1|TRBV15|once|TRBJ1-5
CATSSGQETQPQHF
TGTGCCACCAGCAGTGGACAGGAGACACAGCCCCAGCATTTT
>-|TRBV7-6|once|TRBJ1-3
CASSFSRPHSGNTIYF
TGTGCCAGCAGCTTTTCCAGGCCTCACTCTGGAAACACCATATATTTT
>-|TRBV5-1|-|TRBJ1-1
CASSLALETKNTEAFF
TGCGCCAGCAGCTTGGCCCTTGAAACTAAGAACACTGAAGCTTTCTTT
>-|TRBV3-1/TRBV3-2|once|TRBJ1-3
CASSLDSGNTIYF
TGTGCCAGCAGCCTGGACAGTGGAAACACCATATATTTT
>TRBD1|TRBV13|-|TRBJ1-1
CASSDTGGTEAFF
TGTGCCAGCAGCGATACAGGGGGCACTGAAGCTTTCTTT
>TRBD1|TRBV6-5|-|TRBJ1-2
CASSYSGGLNYGYTF
TGTGCCAGCAGTTACTCAGGGGGCTTAAACTATGGCTACACCTTC
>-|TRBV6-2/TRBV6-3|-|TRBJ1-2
CASSQSGGYTF
TGTGCCAGCAGTCAGTCGGGAGGCTACACCTTC
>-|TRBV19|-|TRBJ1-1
CASRLGYTEAFF
TGTGCCAGTAGACTAGGCTACACTGAAGCTTTCTTT
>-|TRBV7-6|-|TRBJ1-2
CASSAGPGANYGYTF
TGTGCCAGCAGCGCAGGCCCAGGGGCAAACTATGGCTACACCTTC
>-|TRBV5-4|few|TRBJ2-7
CASRSAGEQYF
TGTGCCAGCAGATCAGCAGGCGAGCAGTACTTC
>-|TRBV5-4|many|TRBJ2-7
CASSWERGTEQYF
TGTGCCAGCAGCTGGGAACGGGGGACCGAGCAGTACTTC
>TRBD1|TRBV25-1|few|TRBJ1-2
CASSELDGRGTNYGYTF
TGTGCCAGCAGTGAATTAGACGGCAGGGGGACTAACTATGGCTACACCTTC
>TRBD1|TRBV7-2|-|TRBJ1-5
CASSSTPTGFVPQHF
TGTGCCAGCAGCTCAACCCCGACAGGGTTCGTGCCCCAGCATTTT
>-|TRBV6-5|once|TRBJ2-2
CASSYSPPGTGELFF
TGTGCCAGCAGTTACAGTCCCCCGGGCACCGGGGAGCTGTTTTTT
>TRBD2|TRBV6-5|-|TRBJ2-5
CASSTTSGGGETQYF
TGTGCCAGCAGTACTACTAGCGGGGGGGGAGAGACCCAGTACTTC
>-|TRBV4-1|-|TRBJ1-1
CASSHLTGMNTEAFF
TGCGCCAGCAGCCACCTGACAGGTATGAACACTGAAGCTTTCTTT
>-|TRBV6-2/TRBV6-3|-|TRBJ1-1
CASSYPRVGTEAFF
TGTGCCAGCAGTTACCCCAGGGTGGGGACTGAAGCTTTCTTT
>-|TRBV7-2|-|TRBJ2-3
CASSYYTDTQYF
TGTGCCAGCAGCTACTACACAGATACGCAGTATTTT
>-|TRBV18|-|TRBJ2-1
CASSLFPDSPTYNEQFF
TGTGCCAGCTCACTCTTCCCGGACAGCCCCACCTACAATGAGCAGTTCTTC
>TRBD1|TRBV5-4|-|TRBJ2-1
CASSSRDRGRVQFF
TGTGCCAGCAGCTCCCGGGACAGGGGTAGAGTTCAGTTCTTC
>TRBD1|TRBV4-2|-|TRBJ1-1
CASSQEQGFSTEAFF
TGTGCCAGCAGCCAAGAACAGGGGTTCTCTACTGAAGCTTTCTTT
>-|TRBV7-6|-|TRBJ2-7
CASSPTGFFEQYF
TGTGCCAGCAGCCCAACGGGGTTTTTCGAGCAGTACTTC
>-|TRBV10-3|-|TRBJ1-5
CAISESGGQFGQPQHF
TGTGCCATCAGTGAGTCGGGTGGGCAATTTGGTCAGCCCCAGCATTTT
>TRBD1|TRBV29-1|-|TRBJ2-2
CSSRQGTAGELFF
TGCAGCTCCAGACAGGGGACTGCCGGGGAGCTGTTTTTT
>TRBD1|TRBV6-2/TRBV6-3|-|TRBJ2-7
CASSWDRKSYEQYF
TGTGCCAGCAGTTGGGACAGGAAGTCCTACGAGCAGTACTTC